This passage covers 8 T cell receptor beta chains from one sample sequenced in a study of T cell repertoires in cytomegalovirus infection. From the reads, TCRdb called clonotypes with MiXCR, one entry per CDR3 protein. The sample yields 830,000 or so distinct CDR3 sequences, 32% seen once. No cognate antigen is known for these TCRs. Sequenced material: cultured CD8+ T cells from PBMCs, taken from culture after CMV antigen stimulation. These receptors were obtained from a human donor in good health (CMV status not recorded). Some clones in this sample may be carry-over from other donors' samples.

The V and J genes are TRBV18 and TRBJ2-7; D may be TRBD1 (5 bases). Germline loops: CDR1 KGHSH, CDR2 LQKENI. Trimming cost V 5 bases and J 7 bases, with 18 bases left between them. This CDR3 is built from 14 residues. The CDR3 reads CASSSPDSPKEQYF. The CDR3 DNA sequence: TGTGCCAGCTCATCCCCCGACAGCCCTAAGGAGCAGTACTTC. Based on the CDR3 plus reference TRBV18 and TRBJ2-7, the full variable domain is NAGVMQNPRHLVRRRGQEARLRCSPMKGHSHVYWYRQLPEEGLKFMVYLQKENIIDESGMPKERFSAEFPKEGPSILRIQQVVRGDSAAYFCASSSPDSPKEQYFGPGTRLTVT.

Concerning this clonotype itself: One junction end disagrees with the germline gene, perhaps due to a read error. V and J are TRBV7-9 and TRBJ1-5; TRBD1 is a possible D gene (6 bases). Germline V lookup: CDR1 SEHNR, CDR2 FQNEAQ (reference sequence). This CDR3 is 17 amino acids long. CDR3 DNA: TGTGTCAGCAGCTTAGGTTTGGAAGGGGAGGGGGATCAGCCCCAGCATTTT. Amino acids: CVSSLGLEGEGDQPQHF. Based on the CDR3 plus reference TRBV7-9 and TRBJ1-5, the full variable domain is DTGVSQNPRHKITKRGQNVTFRCDPISEHNRLYWYRQTLGQGPEFLTYFQNEAQLEKSRLLSDRFSAERPKGSFSTLEIQRTEQGDSAMYLCVSSLGLEGEGDQPQHFGDGTRLSIL.

The V gene is TRBV4-1, the J gene TRBJ1-5, with D unresolved. The ends were cut back, 0 bases at V and 7 bases at J, with 13 bases in the middle. Germline CDR1 MGHRA, CDR2 YSYEKL. This CDR3 has 15 amino acids. CDR3 sequence: CASSQDLREGQPQHF. CDR3 nucleotide sequence: TGCGCCAGCAGCCAAGATTTGAGGGAGGGACAGCCCCAGCATTTT.

There are many counts of this clonotype. The chain uses TRBV6-6 and TRBJ2-3, with 9 positions matching TRBD1. The CDR3 runs 14 residues. V gave up 2 bases and J gave up 8 bases; unmatched junction bases: 5. Germline V lookup: CDR1 MNHNY, CDR2 SVGAGI (reference sequence). The CDR3 coding sequence is TGTGCCAGCAGTTACGGGACAGGGTTCGTTACGCAGTATTTT. Protein: CASSYGTGFVTQYF.

This rearrangement joins TRBV9 to TRBJ1-2; 8 bases fit TRBD1. With V trimmed by 5 bases and J by 6 bases, 15 bases remained unmatched. The CDR3 has 16 amino acids. Germline CDR1 SGDLS, CDR2 YYNGEE. The CDR3 here is CASRGKLAGGANGYTF. The CDR3 bases are TGTGCCAGCAGAGGAAAGCTCGCAGGGGGCGCGAATGGCTACACCTTC.

To note about this clonotype: The junction shows a germline mismatch at one end, possibly a read error. V usage is TRBV11-2 and J usage is TRBJ2-1; TRBD1 might be the D (5 bases). The CDR3 sequence is 15 residues long. Per germline, CDR1 SGHAT and CDR2 FQNNGV. CDR3 coding DNA: TGTGCCAACAGCTTCAGGGCAGGAATCTACAATGAGCAGTTCTTC. Amino acid sequence: CANSFRAGIYNEQFF.

CDR3 residues: CASSSQRASYEQYV. The CDR3 DNA reads TGTGCCAGCAGTTCCCAGCGGGCGAGCTACGAGCAGTACGTC. V is TRBV6-2 or TRBV6-3 and J is TRBJ2-7; TRBD2 is a possible D gene (6 bases). The germline CDR1 and CDR2 sequences are MNHEY and SVGEGT. CDR3 length equals 14 residues. The V end was cut by 4 bases, the J end by 3 bases, with 13 bases between.

There are a few counts of this clonotype. The rearrangement joins TRBV27 to TRBJ2-5, with 11 positions matching TRBD1. The trim removed 5 bases at V and 7 bases at J, leaving 12 bases unmatched. Germline values: CDR1 MNHEY, CDR2 SMNVEV (reference sequence). This CDR3 is 16 amino acids long. The DNA for the CDR3 is TGTGCCAGCAGTGGGAGGACAGGGGGCGCAACGGGGACCCAGTACTTC. Translating gives CASSGRTGGATGTQYF.